Reported below is one T cell receptor (beta chain). What it binds is not known. These data are taken from a study of shared clonotypes between healthy human individuals. Study results and limitations: Against clonotypes common to all four donors, non-shared ones had lower generation probabilities.

Sequencing used immunoSEQ multiplex PCR; TCRdb keeps in-frame clones, though not all of them. The sample consists of millions of clones, just over 90% of them appearing once. Trimming removed 3 bases from V and 4 bases from J, with 9 bases in between. The CDR3 length is 14 residues. Germline loops: CDR1 LNHNV, CDR2 YYDKDF (reference sequence). Terminally differentiated effector memory CD45RA+ cells were excluded by CCR7 positive selection of CD45RO-negative cells. The chain links TRBV15 to TRBJ2-2; D is uncertain. The clonotype was recovered from a man in his late teens or twenties in good health. Some clones in this sample may be carry-over from other donors' samples. The sample taken for sequencing was naive CD8+ T cells from PBMCs. The CDR3 region is CATSSELTTGELFF. The DNA of the CDR3 is TGTGCCACCAGCAGCGAACTGACCACCGGGGAGCTGTTTTTT.